Listed below are T cell receptor beta chains from one sample, sequenced in a study of T cells after yellow fever vaccination. Using its own MiXCR run on the 5' RACE reads, TCRdb lists one record per CDR3 protein. The sample shows 300,000 or so distinct CDR3 sequences, around 3.9% of them seen only once. Sequenced here: PBMCs, sampled 5 days after the yellow fever booster vaccination. These receptors originate from a man younger than 35 who received the YFV17D yellow fever vaccine. CDR3s include the opening cysteine and the closing phenylalanine or tryptophan. D genes are given only for firm matches. Some rows have no size entry. The others give once, few or many, or a class for an expanded clone.

d_call j_call clone_size v_call cdr3_nt cdr3_aa
NA TRBJ1-5 many TRBV27 TGTGCCAGTCAGGGAGTAGGGCAGCCCCAGCATTTT CASQGVGQPQHF
NA TRBJ2-3 few TRBV4-3 TGCGCCAGCAGCCAAGATCTGGCCAGGGGGGTACCAGATACGCAGTATTTT CASSQDLARGVPDTQYF
NA TRBJ1-3 NA TRBV6-6 TGTGCCAGCAGTTACTCGGGGGTCTCTGGAGACACCATATATTTT CASSYSGVSGDTIYF
NA TRBJ1-4 few TRBV21-1 TGTGCCAGCAGCAAAAGGACAGGGGGCTCCGAAAAACTGTTTTTT CASSKRTGGSEKLFF
NA TRBJ1-1 many TRBV5-1 TGCGCCAGCAGCGACGACGCGGTCACTGAAGCTTTCTTT CASSDDAVTEAFF
TRBD1 TRBJ2-5 few TRBV12-3/TRBV12-4 TGTGCCAGCGGCCTGACAGGGCCTCGGGAGACCCAGTACTTC CASGLTGPRETQYF
NA TRBJ2-3 many TRBV18 TGTGCCAGCTCACCGTCAGTCATCACAGATACGCAGTATTTT CASSPSVITDTQYF
NA TRBJ1-1 many TRBV6-2/TRBV6-3 TGTGCCAGCAGTTCTGCGGGGGCAGGGATGGGCACTGAAGCTTTCTTT CASSSAGAGMGTEAFF
NA TRBJ2-5 NA TRBV3-1 TGTGCCAGCAGCCTTAGTGGCTACTCGACGCAAGAGACCCAGTACTTC CASSLSGYSTQETQYF
NA TRBJ2-7 many TRBV5-1 TGCGCCAGCAGCTACTCAGTCCTCTCCTACGAGCAGTACTTC CASSYSVLSYEQYF
NA TRBJ1-2 many TRBV5-1 TGCGCCAGCAGCTTTGGGGGTAATGGCTACACCTTC CASSFGGNGYTF
NA TRBJ1-2 few TRBV7-2 TGTGCCAGCAGCTCCTTGGACACCTCACTTAACTATGGCTACACCTTC CASSSLDTSLNYGYTF
NA TRBJ2-3 many TRBV7-2 TGTGCCAGCAGCTTACTAGCGCCCCCAGATACGCAGTATTTT CASSLLAPPDTQYF
TRBD2 TRBJ2-1 many TRBV13 TGTGCCAGCAGCCCTCCGGGGGGGTTCTACAATGAGCAGTTCTTC CASSPPGGFYNEQFF
NA TRBJ1-3 few TRBV6-5 TGTGCCAGCAGTTATTGGGGGGCGACCCAAGAGGACACCATATATTTT CASSYWGATQEDTIYF
TRBD2 TRBJ2-3 NA TRBV4-2 TGTGCCAGCAGCCAAGAAAGCGGGGGGGCCGTAGATACGCAGTATTTT CASSQESGGAVDTQYF
NA TRBJ2-3 few TRBV10-1 TGCGCCAGCAGTGAGGCCGTGCGCACAGATACGCAGTATTTT CASSEAVRTDTQYF
TRBD2 TRBJ2-5 few TRBV6-5 TGTGCCAGTCATTCGGCGGGGGGCCAAGAGACCCAGTACTTC CASHSAGGQETQYF
NA TRBJ2-1 NA TRBV6-6 TGTGCCAGCAGAGTACCGGGATTAAACAATGAGCAGTTCTTC CASRVPGLNNEQFF
NA TRBJ1-4 NA TRBV19 TGTGCCAGTAGGGGAGACAGAGACGCAACTAATGAAAAACTGTTTTTT CASRGDRDATNEKLFF
NA TRBJ2-4 few TRBV19 TGTGCCAGTCGCGCAGGGACAGCCAAAAACATTCAGTACTTC CASRAGTAKNIQYF
NA TRBJ1-6 NA TRBV7-2 TGTGCCAGCAGCTTCATATCGGGGGAGATGGCACCCCTCCACTTT CASSFISGEMAPLHF
NA TRBJ1-3 few TRBV27 TGTGCCAGCAGTTTATCCCGGTTGGTTGAGGAGGTCGGAAACACCATATATTTT CASSLSRLVEEVGNTIYF
TRBD2 TRBJ2-1 many TRBV7-3 TGTGCCAGCAGCTTACTAGCGGCGAGCAATGAGCAGTTCTTC CASSLLAASNEQFF
NA TRBJ2-3 many TRBV7-2 TGTGCCAGCAGCCCCGGATCGGGTGGGATAGATACGCAGTATTTT CASSPGSGGIDTQYF
NA TRBJ1-5 few TRBV19 TGTGCCAGTAGTATAGATCGCGATCAGCCCCAGCATTTT CASSIDRDQPQHF
TRBD2 TRBJ2-7 few TRBV14 TGTGCCAGCAGCCAGGGGACTAGCGGGAACTACGAGCAGTACTTC CASSQGTSGNYEQYF
NA TRBJ2-5 few TRBV2 TGTGCCAGCAGTGTTGAGGGGCTGGAGACCCAGTACTTC CASSVEGLETQYF
NA TRBJ1-1 NA TRBV7-6 TGTGCCAGCAGCTTGAGGGGAAGGGACACTGAAGCTTTCTTT CASSLRGRDTEAFF
NA TRBJ2-1 few TRBV5-5 TGTGCCAGCAGTGGGGCGATCCTGGGGACTCGCTCCTACAATGAGCAGTTCTTC CASSGAILGTRSYNEQFF
NA TRBJ2-6 many TRBV5-1 TGCGCCAGCGGACAAACTGGGGCCAACGTCCTGACTTTC CASGQTGANVLTF
NA TRBJ2-5 NA TRBV7-2 TGTGCCAGCAGCTCTCAGGGGAAGGAGACCCAGTACTTC CASSSQGKETQYF
NA TRBJ2-3 few TRBV5-5 TGTGCCAGCAGCTTGCGCAGGGGATCAGATACGCAGTATTTT CASSLRRGSDTQYF
TRBD1 TRBJ2-7 few TRBV2 TGTGCCAGCGCGGGACAGGTAGCCTACGAGCAGTACTTC CASAGQVAYEQYF
TRBD1 TRBJ2-5 many TRBV15 TGTGCCACCAGCAGAGATCCACAGGGGGCACAAGAGACCCAGTACTTC CATSRDPQGAQETQYF
NA TRBJ2-3 many TRBV7-2 TGTGCCAGCAGCGCGACGAGGGGAGCGGATACGCAGTATTTT CASSATRGADTQYF
TRBD2 TRBJ2-5 NA TRBV3-1 TGTGCCAGCAGCCAAGATCGGGAGGGCGACGAGACCCAGTACTTC CASSQDREGDETQYF
TRBD1 TRBJ2-2 many TRBV12-3/TRBV12-4 TGTGCCAGCACCCGGACAGGGACTCGCACCGGGGAGCTGTTTTTT CASTRTGTRTGELFF
NA TRBJ1-6 few TRBV25-1 TGTGCCAGCACTCCCAGAGATAATTCACCCCTCCACTTT CASTPRDNSPLHF
NA TRBJ2-2 many TRBV5-1 TGCGCCAGCAGCTTGGTTGGGCTAGCCCCCGGGGAGCTGTTTTTT CASSLVGLAPGELFF
TRBD2 TRBJ2-3 few TRBV6-5 TGTGCCAGCAGTTACTTTAGCGGGGGTACAGATACGCAGTATTTT CASSYFSGGTDTQYF
NA TRBJ1-2 many TRBV11-2 TGTGCCAGCAGCCAGTATGAGTATGGCTACACCTTC CASSQYEYGYTF
NA TRBJ1-1 many TRBV20-1 TGCAGTGCTAGAGGCCCGGGGGCGACTGAAGCTTTCTTT CSARGPGATEAFF
TRBD1 TRBJ1-2 few TRBV6-5 TGTGCCAGCAGTCCCTGGACAGGGGGAATTCATGGCTACACCTTC CASSPWTGGIHGYTF
NA TRBJ2-5 few TRBV7-3 TGTGCCAGCAGCTTCCCCCGGGACGGGACGTACCAAGAGACCCAGTACTTC CASSFPRDGTYQETQYF
NA TRBJ1-6 many TRBV11-2 TGTGCCAGCAGGGTGCTCTTGGCTAATTCACCCCTCCACTTT CASRVLLANSPLHF
NA TRBJ1-2 NA TRBV5-5 TGTGCCAGCAGCTTTTATAGCGATGGCTACACCTTC CASSFYSDGYTF
NA TRBJ1-5 NA TRBV18 TGTGCCAGCTCACCAGGGGGAAATAGCAATCAGCCCCAGCATTTT CASSPGGNSNQPQHF
TRBD2 TRBJ2-3 NA TRBV4-1 TGCGCCAGCAGCCCGCCGCGGGGGGCTAGCACAGATACGCAGTATTTT CASSPPRGASTDTQYF
NA TRBJ2-2 few TRBV6-5 TGTGCCAGCAGCCGTGCCTCTCACGAATGGTCGAACACCGGGGAGCTGTTTTTT CASSRASHEWSNTGELFF